This TCR beta chain was recorded in a study of T cells in Graves' hyperthyroidism and ophthalmopathy. This clonotype was observed many times. Not enrolled were patients with uncontrolled infection, other autoimmune disease, pregnancy or lactation. There were TCR beta CDR3 regions amplified from RNA transcripts. The HTBI primer set served for first-round RT-PCR of the TCR CDR3. TCRdb re-analysed the multiplex PCR reads in MiXCR, keeping a single row per CDR3 protein. Of around 600,000 distinct CDR3 sequences listed, just under 45% were seen once; the top ten hold about 7%. This CDR3 spans 12 amino acids. Trimming shortened V by 2 bases and J by 6 bases, and 5 bases separated the two germline ends. Germline CDR1 SEHNR, CDR2 FQNEAQ (reference sequence).

The chain combines TRBV7-9 with TRBJ1-5; D not resolved. Input material: peripheral blood or thyroid tissue (not recorded which). The receptor was derived from an adult man with Graves' disease, either hyperthyroidism or ophthalmopathy (not recorded which). For the CDR3, the DNA is TGTGCCAGCAGCTTACCCCTTCAGCCCCAGCATTTT. Its translation: CASSLPLQPQHF.